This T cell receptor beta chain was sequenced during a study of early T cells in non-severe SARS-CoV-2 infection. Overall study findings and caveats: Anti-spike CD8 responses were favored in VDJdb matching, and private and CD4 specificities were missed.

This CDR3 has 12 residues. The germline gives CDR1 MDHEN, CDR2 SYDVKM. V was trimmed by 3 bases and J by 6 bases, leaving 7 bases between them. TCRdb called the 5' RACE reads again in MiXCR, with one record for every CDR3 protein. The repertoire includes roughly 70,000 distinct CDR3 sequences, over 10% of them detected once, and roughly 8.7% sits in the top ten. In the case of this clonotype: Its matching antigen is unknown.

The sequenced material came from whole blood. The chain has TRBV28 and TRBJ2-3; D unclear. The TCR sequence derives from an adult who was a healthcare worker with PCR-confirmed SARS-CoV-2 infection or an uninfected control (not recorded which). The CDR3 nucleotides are TGTGCCAGCAGTTTGGCCAGGGATACGCAGTATTTT. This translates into CASSLARDTQYF.